This T cell receptor (beta chain) was identified in a study of cytomegalovirus exposure and HLA in healthy donors. Study information: HLA-typed donors were the source of approximately 88 million unique TCRs, which an early data release held.

In the PCR, 60 Vbeta and 13 Jbeta primers were used. The data were produced by immunoSEQ multiplex PCR, yet TCRdb's version contains in-frame clones alone and is incomplete. The data contain 150,000 to 200,000 clones, roughly 79% of them seen just once; the ten biggest clones take up about 2.7%. This CDR3 comprises 15 residues. Germline CDR1 reads KGHSH; CDR2 reads LQKENI. The V gene lost 3 bases and the J gene lost 1 base, with 12 bases spanning the gap. V is TRBV18 and J is TRBJ1-2; D is perhaps TRBD1 (6 bases). This TCR derives from a male donor in good health and CMV-seronegative. The sequencing sample was made of PBMCs. The CDR3 nucleotides are TGTGCCAGCTCACCGTATGCAGGGGATAACTATGGCTACACCTTC. Its translation is CASSPYAGDNYGYTF. Complete variable domain (other parts from reference TRBV18 and TRBJ1-2): NAGVMQNPRHLVRRRGQEARLRCSPMKGHSHVYWYRQLPEEGLKFMVYLQKENIIDESGMPKERFSAEFPKEGPSILRIQQVVRGDSAAYFCASSPYAGDNYGYTFGSGTRLTVV.